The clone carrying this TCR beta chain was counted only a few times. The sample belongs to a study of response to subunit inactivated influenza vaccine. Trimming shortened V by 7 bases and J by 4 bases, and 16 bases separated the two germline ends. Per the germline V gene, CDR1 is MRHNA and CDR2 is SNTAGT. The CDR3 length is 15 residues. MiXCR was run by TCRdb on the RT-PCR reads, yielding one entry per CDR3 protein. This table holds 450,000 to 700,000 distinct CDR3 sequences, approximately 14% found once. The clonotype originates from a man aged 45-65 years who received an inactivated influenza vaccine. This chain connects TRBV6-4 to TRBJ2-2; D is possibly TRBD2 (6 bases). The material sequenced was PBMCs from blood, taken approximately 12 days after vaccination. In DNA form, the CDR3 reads TGTGCCAGCACCCCGCAGGGAGGAGGCACCGGGGAGCTGTTTTTT. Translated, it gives CASTPQGGGTGELFF.